Listed here are 18 T cell receptor beta chains from one sample, sequenced in a study of cytomegalovirus exposure and HLA in healthy donors. The PCR used 60 Vbeta and 13 Jbeta primers. Assay used: immunoSEQ multiplex PCR; TCRdb lists only in-frame clones, some missing. Of about 97,000 clones detected, approximately 87% appear once; the ten largest clones hold around 2.6%. Material: PBMCs. These receptors were taken from a man between 40 and 49 years old in good health and CMV-seronegative.

The rearrangement joins TRBV14 to TRBJ1-5; the D is unclear. Trimming pared 4 bases from V and 3 bases from J, leaving 10 bases between. Germline assignment: CDR1 SGHDN and CDR2 FVKESK. This CDR3 has 14 amino acids. The CDR3 region is CASSLPLANQPQHF. CDR3 sequence (DNA): TGTGCCAGCAGCCTTCCCCTAGCCAATCAGCCCCAGCATTTT.

V is TRBV6-6 and J is TRBJ1-2; D ambiguous. V dropped 6 bases and J dropped 8 bases, with 16 bases sitting between them. CDR1 is MNHNY, CDR2 SVGAGI, per germline (reference sequence). The CDR3 covers 13 residues. The DNA for the CDR3 is TGTGCCAGCAGAGACACAAGCTACGGAGGCTACACCTTC. It yields the protein CASRDTSYGGYTF.

The chain is built from TRBV5-1 and TRBJ1-1, with unresolved D. Germline CDR1 SGHRS, CDR2 YFSETQ. V dropped 0 bases and J dropped 1 base, with 7 bases sitting between them. The CDR3 length is 14 residues. The CDR3 DNA sequence: TGCGCCAGCAGCTTGGGGCAGTCGAACACTGAAGCTTTCTTT. As protein: CASSLGQSNTEAFF.

The V gene is TRBV13, the J gene TRBJ2-7; 10 bases map to TRBD2. The CDR3 consists of 14 residues. V dropped 4 bases and J dropped 3; count of bases not matched to a gene: 3. Germline assignment: CDR1 PRHDT and CDR2 FYEKMQ (reference sequence). The CDR3 DNA is TGTGCCAGCAGCTCTTGGACTAGCGGCTACGAGCAGTACTTC. Translating it yields CASSSWTSGYEQYF.

About this clone: Germline and junction disagree at one end, which may indicate a read error. The chain joins TRBV7-9 to TRBJ2-2; D is undetermined. In germline, CDR1 is SEHNR, CDR2 FQNEAQ (reference sequence). This CDR3 spans 12 amino acids. This CDR3 is CSSSKETGELFF. The CDR3 DNA reads as TGTTCCAGCAGCAAGGAGACCGGGGAGCTGTTTTTT.

This clone was recorded a few times. The chain is built from TRBV9 and TRBJ2-2; 7 bases match TRBD2. Germline CDR1 is SGDLS and CDR2 is YYNGEE. V lost 4 bases, J lost 1 base, and 4 bases stayed unmatched. The CDR3 length is 15 residues. This CDR3 reads CASSPSGRNTGELFF. DNA for the CDR3: TGTGCCAGCAGCCCTAGCGGCCGGAACACCGGGGAGCTGTTTTTT.

The CDR3 sequence: CAWRRMGLTGELFF. The DNA of the CDR3 is TGTGCCTGGAGGCGGATGGGTCTCACCGGGGAGCTGTTTTTT. This chain links TRBV30 with TRBJ2-2, with D unresolved. Germline V gene data show CDR1 as GTSNPN and CDR2 as SVGIG (reference sequence). V lost 3 bases and J lost 4, with 12 bases in between. CDR3 length equals 14 residues.

The V and J genes are TRBV7-9 and TRBJ1-5, with D uncertain. V was cut by 5 bases and J by 2 bases, with 16 bases left in between. The length of the CDR3 is 16 residues. Per the germline V gene, CDR1 is SEHNR and CDR2 is FQNEAQ (reference sequence). DNA for the CDR3: TGTGCCAGCAGCCAACCGAGGGCGGAGGGCAATCAGCCCCAGCATTTT. Translating gives CASSQPRAEGNQPQHF.

The chain links TRBV14 to TRBJ1-3, with D possibly TRBD1 on 6 matching bases. Deletions cut 5 bases from V and 3 bases from J, with 14 bases between. The CDR3 is made up of 15 amino acids. Looked up from germline, CDR1 is SGHDN and CDR2 is FVKESK. The CDR3 loop reads CASSSTTGLGNTIYF. CDR3 in DNA: TGTGCCAGCAGCAGTACTACAGGGCTTGGAAACACCATATATTTT.

The gene calls are TRBV6-5 and TRBJ2-1; TRBD2 matches 13 bases. V trimming: 5 bases; J trimming: 4 bases; junction bases outside the gene matches: 2. This CDR3 has 15 residues. Germline V gene data show CDR1 as MNHEY and CDR2 as SVGAGI. The CDR3 DNA reads as TGTGCCAGCAGTGGACTAGCGGGGGTATACAATGAGCAGTTCTTC. Protein sequence: CASSGLAGVYNEQFF.

This chain joins TRBV28 and TRBJ1-2; no clear D gene. Trimming shortened V by 7 bases and J by 1 base, and 16 bases separated the two germline ends. Looked up from germline, CDR1 is MDHEN and CDR2 is SYDVKM. The CDR3 is 15 residues long. CDR3 bases: TGTGCCAGCACCCTAGCGGCAGTCTTTAACTATGGCTACACCTTC. Translating gives CASTLAAVFNYGYTF.

This clone has only a few counts. The J gene is TRBJ1-2, the V gene TRBV29-1; D ambiguous. The germline CDR1 and CDR2 sequences are SQVTM and ANQGSEA. The CDR3 is 12 residues long. The ends were cut back, 4 bases at V and 5 bases at J, with 11 bases in the middle. Here the CDR3 reads CSVVSVVYGYTF. In nucleotides, the CDR3 is TGCAGCGTTGTATCGGTAGTATATGGCTACACCTTC.

The V call is TRBV7-2, the J call TRBJ2-7; D may be TRBD2 (6 bases). This CDR3 contains 16 residues. V dropped 5 bases and J dropped 3 bases, with 20 bases sitting between them. Germline CDR1 reads SGHTA; CDR2 reads FQGNSA. CDR3 residues: CASSPRRVQDYYEQYF. The CDR3, as DNA: TGTGCCAGCAGCCCCAGGCGGGTCCAGGACTACTACGAGCAGTACTTC.

The genes are TRBV29-1 and TRBJ2-1; 9 bases map to TRBD1. The length of the CDR3 is 18 residues. CDR1 SQVTM and CDR2 ANQGSEA come from the germline V gene. V trimming: 6 bases; J trimming: 0 bases; junction bases outside the gene matches: 15. Here the CDR3 DNA reads TGCAGCGTGGGGGGACCGGGACAGGGCGAGATCTCCTACAATGAGCAGTTCTTC. Residues: CSVGGPGQGEISYNEQFF.

This sequence joins TRBV7-2 and TRBJ2-2; TRBD1 matches at 7 bases. The CDR3 has 14 amino acids. Germline V gives CDR1 SGHTA, CDR2 FQGNSA. The V and J ends lost 5 bases and 6 bases, in that order; junction bases with no gene match: 6. The CDR3 coding sequence is TGTGCCAGCAGCATAAGACAGGGTGCCGGGGAGCTGTTTTTT. Translation gives CASSIRQGAGELFF. The full variable domain, its missing parts supplied by reference TRBV7-2 and TRBJ2-2, is GAGVSQSPSNKVTEKGKDVELRCDPISGHTALYWYRQSLGQGLEFLIYFQGNSAPDKSGLPSDRFSAERTGGSVSTLTIQRTQQEDSAVYLCASSIRQGAGELFFGEGSRLTVL.

The V gene is TRBV2, the J gene TRBJ2-7; 7 bases map to TRBD1. Germline V lookup: CDR1 SNHLY, CDR2 FYNNEI. This CDR3 has 12 residues. V lost 5 bases and J lost 6; bases outside the gene matches: 4. For the CDR3, the DNA is TGTGCCAGCAGTTTATACAGGGGCGAGCAGTACTTC. Translated, it gives CASSLYRGEQYF.

This clone showed up just a few times. V is TRBV6-1 and J is TRBJ1-5; a possible D gene is TRBD1 (6 bases). Trimming took 7 bases from V and 2 from J, leaving 12 bases between them. Germline values: CDR1 MNHNS, CDR2 SASEGT. CDR3 size: 14 residues. CDR3 residues: CASTTGPGNQPQHF. CDR3 DNA: TGTGCCAGCACAACAGGGCCGGGCAATCAGCCCCAGCATTTT.

V usage is TRBV30 and J usage is TRBJ1-1, with TRBD1 identical over 7 bases. CDR1 is GTSNPN and CDR2 is SVGIG in the germline V gene (reference sequence). Trimming removed 5 bases from V and 2 bases from J; junction bases left unmatched: 5. The CDR3 is 13 amino acids. The CDR3 spells CAWGDRLNTEAFF. DNA of the CDR3: TGTGCCTGGGGGGACAGACTTAACACTGAAGCTTTCTTT.